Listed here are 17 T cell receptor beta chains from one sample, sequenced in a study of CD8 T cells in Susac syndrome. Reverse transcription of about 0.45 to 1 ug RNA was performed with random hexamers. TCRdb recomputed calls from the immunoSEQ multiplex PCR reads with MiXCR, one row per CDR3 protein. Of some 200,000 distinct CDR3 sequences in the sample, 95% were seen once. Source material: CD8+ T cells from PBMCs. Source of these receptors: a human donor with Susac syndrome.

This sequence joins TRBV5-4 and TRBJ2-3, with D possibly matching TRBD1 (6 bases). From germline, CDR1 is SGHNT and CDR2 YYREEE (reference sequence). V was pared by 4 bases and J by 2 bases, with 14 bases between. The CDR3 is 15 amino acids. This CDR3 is CASSIYRELTDTQYF. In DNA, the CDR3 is TGTGCCAGCAGCATCTACAGGGAGCTCACAGATACGCAGTATTTT.

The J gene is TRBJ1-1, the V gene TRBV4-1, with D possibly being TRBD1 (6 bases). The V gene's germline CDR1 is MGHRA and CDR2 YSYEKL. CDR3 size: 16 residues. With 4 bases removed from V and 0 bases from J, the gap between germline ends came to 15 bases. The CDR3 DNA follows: TGCGCCAGCAGCCGAGACCCGGGACACGTGAACACTGAAGCTTTCTTT. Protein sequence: CASSRDPGHVNTEAFF.

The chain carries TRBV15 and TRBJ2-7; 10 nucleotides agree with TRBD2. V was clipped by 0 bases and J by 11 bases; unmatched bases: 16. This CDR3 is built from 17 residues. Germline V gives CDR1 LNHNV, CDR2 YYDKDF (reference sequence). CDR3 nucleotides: TGTGCCACCAGCAGAGAAAAGCTAGCGGGAGTCCCTATCTGGAAGTACTTC. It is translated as CATSREKLAGVPIWKYF.

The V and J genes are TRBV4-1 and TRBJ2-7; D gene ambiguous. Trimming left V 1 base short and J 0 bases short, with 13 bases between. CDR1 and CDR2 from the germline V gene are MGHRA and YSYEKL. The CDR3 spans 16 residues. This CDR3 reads CASSQVPQASSYEQYF. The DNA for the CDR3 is TGCGCCAGCAGCCAAGTTCCGCAGGCTAGCTCCTACGAGCAGTACTTC.

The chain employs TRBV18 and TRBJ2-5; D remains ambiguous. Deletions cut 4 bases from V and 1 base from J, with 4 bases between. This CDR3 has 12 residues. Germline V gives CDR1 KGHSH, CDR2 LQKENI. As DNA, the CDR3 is TGTGCCAGCTCACGAGGCCAAGAGACCCAGTACTTC. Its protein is CASSRGQETQYF.

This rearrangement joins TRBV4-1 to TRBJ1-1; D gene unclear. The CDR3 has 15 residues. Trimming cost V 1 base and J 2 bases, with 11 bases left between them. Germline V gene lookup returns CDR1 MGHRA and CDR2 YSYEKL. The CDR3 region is CASSQVVEGNTEAFF. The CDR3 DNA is TGCGCCAGCAGCCAAGTTGTGGAGGGAAACACTGAAGCTTTCTTT.

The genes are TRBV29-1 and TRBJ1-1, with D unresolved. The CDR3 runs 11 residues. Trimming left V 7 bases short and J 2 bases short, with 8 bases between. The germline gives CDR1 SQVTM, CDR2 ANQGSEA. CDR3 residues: CSGMGNTEAFF. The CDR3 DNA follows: TGCAGCGGGATGGGTAACACTGAAGCTTTCTTT.

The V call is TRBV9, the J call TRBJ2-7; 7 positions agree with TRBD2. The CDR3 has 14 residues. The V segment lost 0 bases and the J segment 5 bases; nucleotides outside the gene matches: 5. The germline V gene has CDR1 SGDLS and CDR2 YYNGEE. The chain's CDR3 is CASSVGSGFDEQYF. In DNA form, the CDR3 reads TGTGCCAGCAGCGTAGGTAGCGGGTTCGACGAGCAGTACTTC.

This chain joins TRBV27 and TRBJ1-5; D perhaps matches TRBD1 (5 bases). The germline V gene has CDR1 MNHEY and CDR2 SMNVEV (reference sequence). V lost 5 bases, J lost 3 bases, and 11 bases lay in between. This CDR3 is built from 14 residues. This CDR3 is CASSPPGPNQPQHF. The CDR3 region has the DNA TGTGCCAGCAGTCCCCCGGGGCCCAATCAGCCCCAGCATTTT.

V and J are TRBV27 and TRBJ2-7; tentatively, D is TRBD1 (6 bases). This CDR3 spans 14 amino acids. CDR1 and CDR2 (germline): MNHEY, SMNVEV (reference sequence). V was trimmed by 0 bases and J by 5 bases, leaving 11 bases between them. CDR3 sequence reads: CASSLSQGHNEQYF. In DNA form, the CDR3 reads TGTGCCAGCAGTTTATCACAGGGCCACAACGAGCAGTACTTC.

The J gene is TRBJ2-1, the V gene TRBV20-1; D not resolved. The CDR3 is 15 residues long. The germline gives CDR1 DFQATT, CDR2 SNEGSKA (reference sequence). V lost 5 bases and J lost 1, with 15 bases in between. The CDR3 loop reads CSAPDRIISYNEQFF. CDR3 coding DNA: TGCAGTGCTCCTGACCGAATAATTTCCTACAATGAGCAGTTCTTC.

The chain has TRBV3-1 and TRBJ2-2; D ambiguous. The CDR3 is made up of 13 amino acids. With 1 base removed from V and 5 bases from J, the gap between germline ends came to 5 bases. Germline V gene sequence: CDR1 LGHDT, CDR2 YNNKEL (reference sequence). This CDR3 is CASSQASTGELFF. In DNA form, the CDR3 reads TGTGCCAGCAGCCAAGCGTCGACCGGGGAGCTGTTTTTT.

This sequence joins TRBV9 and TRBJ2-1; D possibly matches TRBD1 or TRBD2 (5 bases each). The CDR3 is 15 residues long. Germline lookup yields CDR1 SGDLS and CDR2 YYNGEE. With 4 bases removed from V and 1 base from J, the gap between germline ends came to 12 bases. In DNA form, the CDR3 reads TGTGCCAGCAGCATCCGAGGGGAGTCCTACAATGAGCAGTTCTTC. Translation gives CASSIRGESYNEQFF.

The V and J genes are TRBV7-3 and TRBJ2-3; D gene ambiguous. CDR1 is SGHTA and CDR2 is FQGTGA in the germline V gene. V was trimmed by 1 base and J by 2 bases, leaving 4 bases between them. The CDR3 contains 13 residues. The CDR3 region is CASSLITTDTQYF. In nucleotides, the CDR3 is TGTGCCAGCAGCTTAATAACCACAGATACGCAGTATTTT.

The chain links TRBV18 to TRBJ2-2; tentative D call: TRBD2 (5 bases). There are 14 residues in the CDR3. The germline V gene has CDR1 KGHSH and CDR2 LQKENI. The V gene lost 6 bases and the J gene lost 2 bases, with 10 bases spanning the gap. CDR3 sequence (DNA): TGTGCCAGCTCTCGGACTTCCAACACCGGGGAGCTGTTTTTT. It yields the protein CASSRTSNTGELFF.

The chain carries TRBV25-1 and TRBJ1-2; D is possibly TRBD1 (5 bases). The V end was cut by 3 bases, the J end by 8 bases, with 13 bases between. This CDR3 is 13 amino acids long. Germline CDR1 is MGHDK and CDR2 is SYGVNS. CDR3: CASSDWGRKGYTF. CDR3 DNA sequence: TGTGCCAGCAGTGACTGGGGGAGAAAGGGCTACACCTTC.

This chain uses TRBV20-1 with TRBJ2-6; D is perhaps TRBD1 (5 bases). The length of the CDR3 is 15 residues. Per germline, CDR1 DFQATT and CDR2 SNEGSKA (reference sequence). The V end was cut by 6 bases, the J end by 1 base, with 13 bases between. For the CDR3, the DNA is TGCAGTGCCCCGACAGTTCGTTCTGGGGCCAACGTCCTGACTTTC. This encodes CSAPTVRSGANVLTF.